This is a list of T cell receptor beta chains from one sample in a study of T cell repertoires in cytomegalovirus infection. TCRdb reprocessed the reads via MiXCR and lists one record per CDR3 protein. The sample shows about 600,000 distinct CDR3 sequences, more than 20% of them seen only once. Sequenced material: CD8+ T cells from PBMCs. Receptors were obtained from a human donor in good health (CMV status not recorded). Some clones in this sample may be carry-over from other donors' samples. CDR3s include the opening cysteine and the closing phenylalanine or tryptophan. Each record gives: clone size, V gene, D gene, J gene, CDR3 DNA, CDR3 protein. D genes are given only for firm matches. The listing skips clone size in some rows; elsewhere it reads once, few, many or a size class.

many	TRBV7-2	TRBD1	TRBJ2-2	TGTGCCAGCAGAACCGGGACAGGGCTCACCGGGGAGCTGTTTTTT	CASRTGTGLTGELFF
NA	TRBV19	NA	TRBJ2-3	TGTGCCAGTAGTAAGCGCACAGATACGCAGTATTTT	CASSKRTDTQYF
NA	TRBV5-6	TRBD2	TRBJ2-1	TGTGCCAGCAGCCCGACTAGCGACCATGAGCAGTTCTTC	CASSPTSDHEQFF
NA	TRBV29-1	NA	TRBJ1-2	TGCAGCGTCCGAAGGGACTATGGCTACACCTTC	CSVRRDYGYTF
NA	TRBV5-1	NA	TRBJ2-6	TGCGCCAGCAGCCTACCCAAGGAGGGGGCCAACGTCCTGACTTTC	CASSLPKEGANVLTF
few	TRBV24-1	NA	TRBJ2-2	TGTGCCACCAGTGATCGAGGGGGGACCGGGGAGCTGTTTTTT	CATSDRGGTGELFF
NA	TRBV7-9	NA	TRBJ2-2	TGTGCCAGCAGCGGCTATTTAGGGGCAACATCGAACACCGGGGAGCTGTTTTTT	CASSGYLGATSNTGELFF
NA	TRBV4-1	NA	TRBJ1-5	TGCGCCAGCAGCCCTTTAGTGGATAGCAATCAGCCCCAGCATTTT	CASSPLVDSNQPQHF
many	TRBV12-3/TRBV12-4	NA	TRBJ1-5	TGTGCCAGCAGTTTCTCGAGATTCCCCTCAACCCTACGGGGCAATCAGCCCCAGCATTTT	CASSFSRFPSTLRGNQPQHF
many	TRBV7-9	TRBD1	TRBJ2-3	TGTGCCAGCAGTTGGGACAGGGGGCAGGATACGCAGTATTTT	CASSWDRGQDTQYF
NA	TRBV24-1	NA	TRBJ1-6	TGTGCCACCAGTGATCTATTGACGCAGGTCGGAGTTCCCCTCCACTTT	CATSDLLTQVGVPLHF
many	TRBV7-9	NA	TRBJ1-1	TGTGCCAGCAGCTTAGCGTCGCGGGAGGATCATGCTGAAGCTTTCTTT	CASSLASREDHAEAFF
few	TRBV20-1	NA	TRBJ2-1	TGCAGTGCCGCCTATAACAATGAGCAGTTCTTC	CSAAYNNEQFF
few	TRBV7-9	TRBD1	TRBJ2-3	TGTGCCAGCAGCTTAGAGGGACAGGGGGCAAACACAGATACGCAGTATTTT	CASSLEGQGANTDTQYF
many	TRBV7-9	NA	TRBJ2-5	TGTGCCAGCAGCTTCCACGGGGATTTCCAAGAGACCCAGTACTTC	CASSFHGDFQETQYF
few	TRBV28	NA	TRBJ1-1	TGTGCCAGCTATTTGGGGGGCTACACTGAAGCTTTCTTT	CASYLGGYTEAFF
NA	TRBV28	NA	TRBJ2-1	TGTGCCAGCAGTTTATTTGGTGGCCCCTACAATGAGCAGTTCTTC	CASSLFGGPYNEQFF
NA	TRBV6-2/TRBV6-3	NA	TRBJ2-1	TGTGCCAGCAGTTACCTTGAACAGGGTTGGTCCTACAATGAGCAGTTCTTC	CASSYLEQGWSYNEQFF
NA	TRBV6-5	NA	TRBJ2-7	TGTGCCAGCAGTTTAAGCCTGAGGGTAGGGTTGGGCATAAACTACGAGCAGTACTTC	CASSLSLRVGLGINYEQYF
few	TRBV15	TRBD1	TRBJ2-7	TGTGCCACCAGCAGAGATTGGGGACAGGTCCACGAGCAGTACTTC	CATSRDWGQVHEQYF
NA	TRBV9	NA	TRBJ2-2	TGTGCCAGCAGCGTACCCCGGCACGGGGAGCTGTTTTTT	CASSVPRHGELFF
NA	TRBV10-3	TRBD1	TRBJ1-6	TGTGCCATCAGGAATATACAGGGGATCGGCTCCTATAATTCACCCCTCCACTTT	CAIRNIQGIGSYNSPLHF
few	TRBV29-1	TRBD2	TRBJ2-4	TGCAGCGTTGTCGGCGGGAGGGGGAACATTCAGTACTTC	CSVVGGRGNIQYF
many	TRBV20-1	NA	TRBJ2-5	TGCAGTGCTATACCATCGGGTGAGACCCAGTACTTC	CSAIPSGETQYF
NA	TRBV4-2	NA	TRBJ1-4	TGTGCCAGCAGCTCAAAGGAGGGGGGATCGAGCGAAAAACTGTTTTTT	CASSSKEGGSSEKLFF
few	TRBV9	NA	TRBJ1-3	TGTGCCAGCAGCGCCAGAGGGGACTCTGGAAACACCATATATTTT	CASSARGDSGNTIYF
few	TRBV2	NA	TRBJ2-1	TGTGCCAGCAGTGTAGGGTCCCCCTACAATGAGCAGTTCTTC	CASSVGSPYNEQFF
many	TRBV7-9	NA	TRBJ2-3	TGTGCCAGCAGCTTAGCGCTGGCCTCTGAAGATACGCAGTATTTT	CASSLALASEDTQYF
NA	TRBV7-6	NA	TRBJ2-7	TGTGCCAGCAGCTTAGCCCCCGACGGAACCTACGAGCAGTACTTC	CASSLAPDGTYEQYF
many	TRBV28	NA	TRBJ1-1	TGTGCCAGCAGCTCCTTCAGGGCTGAGAACACTGAAGCTTTCTTT	CASSSFRAENTEAFF
few	TRBV10-3	NA	TRBJ2-2	TGTGCGATCGAAGAGCCGGGAGAAAACACCGGGGAGCTGTTTTTT	CAIEEPGENTGELFF
NA	TRBV24-1	NA	TRBJ2-1	TGTGCCACCAGCGAGGGGGGCCTCGAAAGGAATGAGCAGTTCTTC	CATSEGGLERNEQFF
NA	TRBV6-6	NA	TRBJ2-1	TGTGCCAGCATTTTAGGGGGGGGAGGGCAAGACAATGAGCAGTTCTTC	CASILGGGGQDNEQFF
few	TRBV6-1	TRBD1	TRBJ1-2	TGTGCCAGCGGGACAGGGAATAGCTACACCTTC	CASGTGNSYTF
few	TRBV20-1	TRBD2	TRBJ2-3	TGCAGTGCTATCGGACTAGCGGGGGGGATTACAGATACGCAGTATTTT	CSAIGLAGGITDTQYF
few	TRBV3-1	TRBD1	TRBJ2-5	TGTGCCAGCAGCCAAGATGCGGGGACAGGGGGGATCCAAGAGACCCAGTACTTC	CASSQDAGTGGIQETQYF
once	TRBV20-1	TRBD1	TRBJ2-3	TGCAGTGCTAGAGACCCCCTGACAGGGGACCTGACAGATACGCAGTATTTT	CSARDPLTGDLTDTQYF
NA	TRBV7-3	NA	TRBJ2-7	TGTGCCAGCAGCCAATTTTACGACTACGAGCAGTACTTC	CASSQFYDYEQYF
many	TRBV7-2	NA	TRBJ2-5	TGTGCCAGCAGCCATACCCCGGGGGAGGTCGAAGAGACCCAGTACTTC	CASSHTPGEVEETQYF
few	TRBV12-3/TRBV12-4	NA	TRBJ2-2	TGTGCCAGCAGTTTAGTGGGGCTCGGGAACGGGGAGCTGTTTTTT	CASSLVGLGNGELFF
NA	TRBV29-1	NA	TRBJ2-1	TGCAGCGTTGTTGGGGGGGCGGGGGCCGTCGGGAATGAGCAGTTCTTC	CSVVGGAGAVGNEQFF
many	TRBV7-8	NA	TRBJ2-5	TGTGCCAGCAGCTCCTTAGGGCAAGGAGGCCAGTACTTC	CASSSLGQGGQYF
NA	TRBV29-1	TRBD2	TRBJ2-1	TGCAGCACCACGGGGGAGGGTGAGCAGTTCTTC	CSTTGEGEQFF
few	TRBV18	NA	TRBJ1-1	TGTGCCAGCTCACCAACGGGGATGGACACTGAAGCTTTCTTT	CASSPTGMDTEAFF
few	TRBV29-1	NA	TRBJ1-2	TGCAGCGCAGGACAGCGATATAACTATGGCTACACCTTC	CSAGQRYNYGYTF
few	TRBV5-4	NA	TRBJ2-3	TGTGCCAGCAGCTTGGGACAGGACCCGACGGTGGATACGCAGTATTTT	CASSLGQDPTVDTQYF
many	TRBV7-9	NA	TRBJ2-7	TGTGCCAGCAGCTTAGAGTGGGATCCCTTCTACTTC	CASSLEWDPFYF
NA	TRBV4-1	NA	TRBJ2-2	TGCGCCAGCAGCCAAGATGTATCCGGTGGCAACTTGAACACCGGGGAGCTGTTTTTT	CASSQDVSGGNLNTGELFF
few	TRBV20-1	TRBD1	TRBJ2-6	TGCAGTGCTATAGCGTTGTCCGGGACAGGTGACCCAACCTTCTCTGGGGCCAACGTCCTGACTTTC	CSAIALSGTGDPTFSGANVLTF
NA	TRBV20-1	NA	TRBJ1-1	TGCAGTGCCCCCCGGGGGGGCACTGAAGCTTTCTTT	CSAPRGGTEAFF